What follows are 27 T cell receptor beta chains derived from one specimen sequenced in a study of blood T cell repertoires in COVID-19. Generated by immunoSEQ multiplex PCR, the TCRdb table keeps only in-frame clones and is missing some. The sample carries more than 75,000 clones, more than 70% recorded once. Material: peripheral blood. These receptors all come from a woman of 80 years or more with active COVID-19.

The J gene is TRBJ1-1, the V gene TRBV19; TRBD1 agrees at 7 bases. Germline V lookup: CDR1 LNHDA, CDR2 SQIVND (reference sequence). After removal of 3 bases from V and 10 bases from J, the junction contained 11 bases not matched to a gene. The CDR3 loop spans 14 amino acids. CDR3 amino acids: CASSMARGDPPAFF. In DNA, the CDR3 is TGTGCCAGTAGTATGGCCAGGGGGGATCCCCCAGCTTTCTTT.

This chain joins TRBV9 and TRBJ1-1; D is perhaps TRBD1 (5 bases). CDR3 length: 12 residues. CDR1 is SGDLS and CDR2 is YYNGEE in the germline V gene. Trimming pared 1 base from V and 5 bases from J, leaving 6 bases between. CDR3 sequence reads: CASSVRGTEAFF. CDR3 DNA: TGTGCCAGCAGCGTAAGGGGAACTGAAGCTTTCTTT.

CDR3: CASSLFQRDKNEQYF. The CDR3 DNA sequence: TGTGCCAGCAGTTTATTCCAGCGGGATAAAAACGAGCAGTACTTC. V gene TRBV28 combines with J gene TRBJ2-7; 7 bases agree with TRBD2. V shed 1 base, J shed 5 bases, and the junction held 8 bases outside the gene matches. The CDR3 length is 15 residues. Germline V lookup: CDR1 MDHEN, CDR2 SYDVKM.

The table lists this clone with a count of one. The CDR3 protein is CATSRRREGDTQYF. In DNA form, the CDR3 reads TGTGCCACCAGCAGACGACGGGAGGGAGATACGCAGTATTTT. V and J are TRBV15 and TRBJ2-3; TRBD2 matches 8 bases. The V gene's germline CDR1 is LNHNV and CDR2 YYDKDF (reference sequence). The CDR3 is made up of 14 amino acids. After removal of 2 bases from V and 5 bases from J, the junction contained 3 bases not matched to a gene.

The chain joins TRBV4-2 to TRBJ2-1; D remains ambiguous. Trimming took off 8 bases at V and 4 bases at J, with 15 bases between the two ends. This CDR3 region has 14 residues. Germline V gene data show CDR1 as LGHNA and CDR2 as YNFKEQ. The CDR3, as DNA: TGTGCCAGCTCAACTTTCGTTTCTTACAATGAGCAGTTCTTC. Residues: CASSTFVSYNEQFF.

This chain connects TRBV24-1 to TRBJ1-2; D ambiguous. Trimming removed 4 bases from V and 3 bases from J, with 11 bases in between. Germline loops: CDR1 KGHDR, CDR2 SFDVKD. CDR3 length: 14 amino acids. The CDR3 region is CATSDLSDHYGYTF. CDR3 sequence (DNA): TGTGCCACCAGTGACCTAAGTGATCACTATGGCTACACCTTC.

The V call is TRBV7-2, the J call TRBJ2-7; D is possibly TRBD2 (6 bases). Trimming took 6 bases from V and 5 from J, leaving 17 bases between them. Germline V lookup: CDR1 SGHTA, CDR2 FQGNSA. The CDR3 has 14 amino acids. The CDR3 nucleotides read TGTGCCAGCAGTCCGGGTCGGGGGAACGACGAGCAGTACTTC. Amino acids: CASSPGRGNDEQYF.

The chain couples TRBV29-1 to TRBJ2-7; 10 bases line up with TRBD1. V lost 2 bases to trimming and J lost 3 bases; unmatched junction nucleotides: 4. Germline V lookup: CDR1 SQVTM, CDR2 ANQGSEA. This CDR3 is 14 amino acids long. For the CDR3, the DNA is TGCAGCGTTGAAAGGGGACAGGGGAACTACGAGCAGTACTTC. Protein product: CSVERGQGNYEQYF.

This chain connects TRBV29-1 to TRBJ2-1; D is possibly TRBD2 (5 bases). Germline lookup yields CDR1 SQVTM and CDR2 ANQGSEA. The CDR3 extends over 15 amino acids. V was clipped by 3 bases and J by 4 bases, with 16 bases between them. The CDR3 nucleotides are TGCAGCGTTGAGAGGAGCGGAGCTGGGTACAATGAGCAGTTCTTC. Amino acid sequence: CSVERSGAGYNEQFF.

The chain employs TRBV11-2 and TRBJ1-6, with 9 bases that match TRBD1. The CDR3 has 16 amino acids. V was pared by 0 bases and J by 8 bases, with 5 bases of the junction left unmatched. Germline values: CDR1 SGHAT, CDR2 FQNNGV. CDR3 coding DNA: TGTGCCAGCAGCTTAGATCTAGGACAGGGGTATTCACCCCTCCACTTT. It is translated as CASSLDLGQGYSPLHF.

The chain has TRBV5-1 and TRBJ2-3; 9 bases map to TRBD2. The CDR3 extends over 16 amino acids. With 2 bases clipped from V and 6 bases from J, the junction kept 10 bases outside the gene matches. Germline V gene sequence: CDR1 SGHRS, CDR2 YFSETQ. CDR3: CASSFAGGLWFDTQYF. In nucleotides, the CDR3 is TGCGCCAGCAGCTTTGCGGGAGGGCTTTGGTTTGATACGCAGTATTTT.

V and J are TRBV18 and TRBJ2-7; TRBD1 matches 9 bases. Germline-derived CDR1 and CDR2 are KGHSH and LQKENI. After removal of 6 bases from V and 5 bases from J, the junction contained 8 bases not matched to a gene. This CDR3 spans 14 amino acids. The CDR3 protein is CASSPGTGLHEQYF. The CDR3 DNA reads TGTGCCAGCTCCCCCGGGACAGGGTTACACGAGCAGTACTTC.

V gene TRBV18 combines with J gene TRBJ2-2, with 10 bases identical to TRBD2. The CDR3 loop spans 16 amino acids. V trimming: 4 bases; J trimming: 5 bases; junction bases outside the gene matches: 7. Looked up from germline, CDR1 is KGHSH and CDR2 is LQKENI. CDR3 coding DNA: TGTGCCAGCTCACTTCTAGCGGGAGCGGGAACCGGGGAGCTGTTTTTT. Protein: CASSLLAGAGTGELFF.

About this clone: The identical CDR3 is also encoded by other nucleotide sequences in the sample. This chain joins TRBV7-6 and TRBJ1-4; 9 nucleotides line up with TRBD1. Germline V lookup: CDR1 SGHVS, CDR2 FNYEAQ. Trimming took 5 bases from V and 8 from J; bases not matched to a gene: 6. The CDR3 sequence is 14 residues long. The CDR3 region is CASSPGQGREKLFF. The CDR3 coding sequence is TGTGCCAGCAGCCCCGGACAGGGGCGAGAAAAACTGTTTTTT.

The V call is TRBV27, the J call TRBJ2-5; D unclear. The length of the CDR3 is 14 residues. The germline V and J ends were trimmed by 5 bases and 0 bases, with 10 bases remaining between them. Germline V gene lookup returns CDR1 MNHEY and CDR2 SMNVEV (reference sequence). The DNA for the CDR3 is TGTGCCAGCAGTCTCACCTACCACCAAGAGACCCAGTACTTC. Translated: CASSLTYHQETQYF.

The V call is TRBV7-9, the J call TRBJ2-7, with D perhaps TRBD2 (5 bases). V lost 0 bases and J 6 bases, leaving 9 bases between the germline ends. Germline CDR1 SEHNR, CDR2 FQNEAQ (reference sequence). CDR3 size: 13 residues. CDR3 loop: CASSLALGSEQYF. CDR3 sequence (DNA): TGTGCCAGCAGCTTAGCGCTAGGGAGCGAGCAGTACTTC.

The V and J genes are TRBV28 and TRBJ2-1; 9 nucleotides line up with TRBD2. With 7 bases clipped from V and 12 bases from J, the junction kept 22 bases outside the gene matches. CDR3 length: 17 residues. Looked up from germline, CDR1 is MDHEN and CDR2 is SYDVKM. The CDR3 DNA follows: TGTGCCAGCACTTCGAAGGCAGCGGGAGGATTTTACGGGGGGCAGTTCTTC. It encodes CASTSKAAGGFYGGQFF. The variable domain in full, with the rest retrieved from reference TRBV28 and TRBJ2-1, is DVKVTQSSRYLVKRTGEKVFLECVQDMDHENMFWYRQDPGLGLRLIYFSYDVKMKEKGDIPEGYSVSREKKERFSLILESASTNQTSMYLCASTSKAAGGFYGGQFFGPGTRLTVL.

This clone was picked up a small number of times. The V and J genes are TRBV5-1 and TRBJ2-1, with D unresolved. Deletions cut 2 bases from V and 0 bases from J, with 6 bases between. CDR1 and CDR2 from the germline V gene are SGHRS and YFSETQ. This CDR3 region has 14 residues. CDR3 DNA: TGCGCCAGCAGCTTCGCAGACTCCTACAATGAGCAGTTCTTC. This codes for CASSFADSYNEQFF. Based on the CDR3 plus reference TRBV5-1 and TRBJ2-1, the full variable domain is KAGVTQTPRYLIKTRGQQVTLSCSPISGHRSVSWYQQTPGQGLQFLFEYFSETQRNKGNFPGRFSGRQFSNSRSEMNVSTLELGDSALYLCASSFADSYNEQFFGPGTRLTVL.

The CDR3 DNA sequence: TGCGCCAGCAGTGAATCTATCCCCGGGCTAGCGGGAGAGACCCAGTACTTC. This translates into CASSESIPGLAGETQYF. The chain uses TRBV10-2 and TRBJ2-5, with TRBD2 identical over 8 bases. The germline gives CDR1 WSHSY, CDR2 SAAADI. CDR3 length: 17 residues. Trimming cost V 3 bases and J 4 bases; bases outside gene matches: 13.

V and J are TRBV7-2 and TRBJ1-2, with D possibly being TRBD1 (6 bases). Germline CDR1 reads SGHTA; CDR2 reads FQGNSA. Between the trimmed V and J ends, which lost 1 base and 4 bases, there was a span of 10 bases. The CDR3 extends over 14 amino acids. CDR3 loop: CASSLDRASYGYTF. The CDR3 bases are TGTGCCAGCAGCTTAGACAGGGCAAGCTATGGCTACACCTTC.

The chain combines TRBV3-1 (or the pseudogene TRBV3-2) with TRBJ1-2; 9 bases are a match to TRBD1. The CDR3 runs to 14 residues. The V gene's germline CDR1 is LGHDT and CDR2 YNNKEL (reference sequence). Trimming took 5 bases from V and 6 from J; bases not matched to a gene: 7. CDR3: CASSYRTGENGYTF. The DNA of the CDR3 is TGTGCCAGCAGCTACCGGACAGGGGAGAATGGCTACACCTTC.

The chain couples TRBV7-6 to TRBJ1-1; D unresolved. The CDR3 spans 15 residues. V was shortened by 3 bases and J by 8 bases, with 19 bases between the two germline ends. CDR1 and CDR2 (germline): SGHVS, FNYEAQ. The chain's CDR3 is CASSLRILRTGEAFF. DNA of the CDR3: TGTGCCAGCAGCTTGAGGATTTTGCGGACGGGGGAAGCTTTCTTT. The full variable domain, rest sourced from reference TRBV7-6 and TRBJ1-1, is GAGVSQSPRYKVTKRGQDVALRCDPISGHVSLYWYRQALGQGPEFLTYFNYEAQQDKSGLPNDRFSAERPEGSISTLTIQRTEQRDSAMYRCASSLRILRTGEAFFGQGTRLTVV.

The gene calls are TRBV28 and TRBJ2-1, with D possibly matching TRBD1 (6 bases). V lost 5 bases and J 0 bases, leaving 14 bases between the germline ends. The CDR3 is made up of 16 amino acids. CDR1 MDHEN and CDR2 SYDVKM come from the germline V gene. The CDR3 loop is CASSAHRASSYNEQFF. For the CDR3, the DNA is TGTGCCAGCAGTGCACACAGGGCGAGCTCCTACAATGAGCAGTTCTTC.

This clone came up once. V and J are TRBV5-1 and TRBJ2-7; 9 bases are shared with TRBD2. CDR3 length: 16 amino acids. Trimming at V came to 0 bases and at J to 4 bases, leaving 8 bases not matched to a gene. Per the germline V gene, CDR1 is SGHRS and CDR2 is YFSETQ. CDR3 nucleotide sequence: TGCGCCAGCAGCTTGGCCCTCATAGCGGGAGTGTACGAGCAGTACTTC. It codes for CASSLALIAGVYEQYF.

The chain couples TRBV11-2 to TRBJ2-7, with TRBD1 as a possible D gene (5 bases). Trimming removed 0 bases at V and 0 bases at J, with 12 bases between. The germline gives CDR1 SGHAT, CDR2 FQNNGV. The CDR3 length is 16 residues. The DNA for the CDR3 is TGTGCCAGCAGCTTAGATAGTTGGGGCCTCTCCTACGAGCAGTACTTC. This translates into CASSLDSWGLSYEQYF.

This clone was seen only once. V and J are TRBV5-4 and TRBJ2-3; maybe TRBD2 (5 bases). Germline CDR1 SGHNT, CDR2 YYREEE (reference sequence). Trimming shortened V by 4 bases and J by 0 bases, and 15 bases separated the two germline ends. The CDR3 spans 16 residues. The CDR3: CASSQEAVLSTDTQYF. The CDR3 region has the DNA TGTGCCAGCAGCCAGGAGGCGGTCTTAAGCACAGATACGCAGTATTTT. Combining the CDR3 with reference TRBV5-4 and TRBJ2-3 gives the whole variable domain ETGVTQSPTHLIKTRGQQVTLRCSSQSGHNTVSWYQQALGQGPQFIFQYYREEENGRGNFPPRFSGLQFPNYSSELNVNALELDDSALYLCASSQEAVLSTDTQYFGPGTRLTVL.

Written as DNA, the CDR3 is TGTGCCTGGAGTGGTTCGGTCAATCAGCCCCAGCATTTT. Its translation is CAWSGSVNQPQHF. This chain links TRBV30 with TRBJ1-5; D gene ambiguous. CDR3 length: 13 residues. Trimming took off 1 base at V and 3 bases at J, with 7 bases between the two ends. Germline V gives CDR1 GTSNPN, CDR2 SVGIG (reference sequence).